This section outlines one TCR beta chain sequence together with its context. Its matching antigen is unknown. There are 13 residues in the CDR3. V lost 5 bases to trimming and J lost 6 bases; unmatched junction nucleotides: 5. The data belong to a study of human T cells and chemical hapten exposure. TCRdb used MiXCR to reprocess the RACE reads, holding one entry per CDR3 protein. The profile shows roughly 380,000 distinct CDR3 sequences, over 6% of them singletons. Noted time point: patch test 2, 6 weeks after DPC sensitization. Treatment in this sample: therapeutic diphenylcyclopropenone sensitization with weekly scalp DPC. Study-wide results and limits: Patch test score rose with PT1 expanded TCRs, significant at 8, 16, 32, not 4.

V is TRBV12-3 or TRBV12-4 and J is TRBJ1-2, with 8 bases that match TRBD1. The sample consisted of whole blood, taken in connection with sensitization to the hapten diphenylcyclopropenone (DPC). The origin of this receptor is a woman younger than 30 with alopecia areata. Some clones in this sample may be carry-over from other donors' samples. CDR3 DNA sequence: TGTGCCAGCAGTCCCTCGGGACAGGATGGCTACACCTTC. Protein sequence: CASSPSGQDGYTF.